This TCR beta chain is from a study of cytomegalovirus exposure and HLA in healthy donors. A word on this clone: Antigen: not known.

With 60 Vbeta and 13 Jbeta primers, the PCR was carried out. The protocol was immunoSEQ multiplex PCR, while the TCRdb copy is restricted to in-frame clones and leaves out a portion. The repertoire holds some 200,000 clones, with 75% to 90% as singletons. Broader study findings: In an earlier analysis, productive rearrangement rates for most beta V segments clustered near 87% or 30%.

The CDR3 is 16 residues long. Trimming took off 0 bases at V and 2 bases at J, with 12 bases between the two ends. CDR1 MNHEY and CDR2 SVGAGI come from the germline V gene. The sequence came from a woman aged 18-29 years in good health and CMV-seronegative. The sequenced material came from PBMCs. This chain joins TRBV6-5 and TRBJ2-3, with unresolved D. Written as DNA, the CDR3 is TGTGCCAGCAGTTACTCGAGAGCCGCGATCACAGATACGCAGTATTTT. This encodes CASSYSRAAITDTQYF.